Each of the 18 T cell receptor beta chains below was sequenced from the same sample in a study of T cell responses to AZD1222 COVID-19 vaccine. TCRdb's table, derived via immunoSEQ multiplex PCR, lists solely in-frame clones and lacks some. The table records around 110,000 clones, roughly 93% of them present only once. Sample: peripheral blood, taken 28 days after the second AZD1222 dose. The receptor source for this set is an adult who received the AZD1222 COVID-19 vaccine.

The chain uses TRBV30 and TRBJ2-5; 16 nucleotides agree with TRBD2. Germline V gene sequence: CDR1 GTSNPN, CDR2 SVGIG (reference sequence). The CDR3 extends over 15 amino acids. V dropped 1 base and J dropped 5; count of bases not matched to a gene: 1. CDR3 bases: TGTGCCTGGAGTGGGGGACTAGCGGGAGGGGAGACCCAGTACTTC. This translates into CAWSGGLAGGETQYF. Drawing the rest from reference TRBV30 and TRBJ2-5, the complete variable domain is SQTIHQWPATLVQPVGSPLSLECTVEGTSNPNLYWYRQAAGRGLQLLFYSVGIGQISSEVPQNLSASRPQDRQFILSSKKLLLSDSGFYLCAWSGGLAGGETQYFGPGTRLLVL.

The CDR3 DNA sequence: TGTGCCAGCAGTTCGACTAGACTAAATGAGCAGTTCTTC. This codes for CASSSTRLNEQFF. This sequence joins TRBV6-5 and TRBJ2-1, with D perhaps matching TRBD2 (6 bases). The CDR3 extends over 13 amino acids. The ends were cut back, 4 bases at V and 7 bases at J, with 11 bases in the middle. Germline V lookup: CDR1 MNHEY, CDR2 SVGAGI.

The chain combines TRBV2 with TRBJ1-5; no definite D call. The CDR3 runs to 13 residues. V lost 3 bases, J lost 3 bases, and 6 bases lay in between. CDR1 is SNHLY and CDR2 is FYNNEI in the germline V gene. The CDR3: CASSDRSNQPQHF. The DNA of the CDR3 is TGTGCCAGCAGTGACCGATCCAATCAGCCCCAGCATTTT.

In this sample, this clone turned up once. CDR3 sequence reads: CASSLSGVSGYTF. CDR3 nucleotide sequence: TGTGCCAGCAGTTTGTCTGGGGTCTCAGGCTACACCTTC. The chain combines TRBV12-3 or TRBV12-4 with TRBJ1-2; D gene ambiguous. CDR3 length: 13 residues. V shed 3 bases and J shed 8 bases, with 13 bases lying between them.

CDR3 region: CASSASGRSVYGYTF. The CDR3 DNA follows: TGTGCCAGCAGTGCCTCGGGACGGAGCGTCTATGGCTACACCTTC. This chain joins TRBV9 and TRBJ1-2; possibly TRBD1 for D (5 bases). The V and J ends lost 5 bases and 4 bases respectively, with 18 bases between them. Germline CDR1 and CDR2: SGDLS and YYNGEE. This CDR3 is built from 15 residues. The whole variable domain, filled in from reference TRBV9 and TRBJ1-2, reads DSGVTQTPKHLITATGQRVTLRCSPRSGDLSVYWYQQSLDQGLQFLIQYYNGEERAKGNILERFSAQQFPDLHSELNLSSLELGDSALYFCASSASGRSVYGYTFGSGTRLTVV.

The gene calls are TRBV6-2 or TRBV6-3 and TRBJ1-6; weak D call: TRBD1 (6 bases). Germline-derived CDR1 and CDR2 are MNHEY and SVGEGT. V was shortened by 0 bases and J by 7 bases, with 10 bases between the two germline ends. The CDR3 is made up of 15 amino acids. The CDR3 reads CASSYSRTDNSPLHF. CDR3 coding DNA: TGTGCCAGCAGTTACTCGCGGACAGACAATTCACCCCTCCACTTT.

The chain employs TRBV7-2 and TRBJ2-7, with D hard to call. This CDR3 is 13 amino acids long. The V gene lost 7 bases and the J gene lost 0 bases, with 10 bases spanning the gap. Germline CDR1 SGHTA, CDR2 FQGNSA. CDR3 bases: TGTGCCAGCAACACCAACCCCTCCTACGAGCAGTACTTC. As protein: CASNTNPSYEQYF.

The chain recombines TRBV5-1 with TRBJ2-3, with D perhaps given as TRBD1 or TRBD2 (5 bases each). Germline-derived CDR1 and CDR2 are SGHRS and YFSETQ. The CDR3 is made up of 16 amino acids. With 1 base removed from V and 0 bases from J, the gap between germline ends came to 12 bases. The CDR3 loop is CASSLLAGDSTDTQYF. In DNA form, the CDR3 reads TGCGCCAGCAGCTTGCTTGCTGGGGACAGCACAGATACGCAGTATTTT.

The CDR3 nucleotides read TGTGCCAGCAGCCTCGGGTTGATTGAAGCTTTCTTT. This codes for CASSLGLIEAFF. The chain links TRBV7-8 to TRBJ1-1; no reliable D call. CDR1 is SGHVS, CDR2 FQNEAQ, per germline. Trimming left V 5 bases short and J 7 bases short, with 11 bases between. The CDR3 is made up of 12 amino acids.

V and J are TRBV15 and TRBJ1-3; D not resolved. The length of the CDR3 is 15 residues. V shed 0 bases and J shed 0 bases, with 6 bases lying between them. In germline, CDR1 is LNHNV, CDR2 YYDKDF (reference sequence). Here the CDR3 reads CATSRDRSSGNTIYF. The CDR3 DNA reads TGTGCCACCAGCAGAGATCGGAGCTCTGGAAACACCATATATTTT.

CDR3 sequence reads: CASSARTGVGEQYF. Written as DNA, the CDR3 is TGTGCCAGCAGCGCCCGGACAGGGGTGGGAGAGCAGTACTTC. The genes are TRBV9 and TRBJ2-7; 9 nucleotides align to TRBD1. Germline CDR1 reads SGDLS; CDR2 reads YYNGEE. The CDR3 length is 14 residues. V shed 3 bases and J 7 bases; nucleotides not matched to a gene: 8.

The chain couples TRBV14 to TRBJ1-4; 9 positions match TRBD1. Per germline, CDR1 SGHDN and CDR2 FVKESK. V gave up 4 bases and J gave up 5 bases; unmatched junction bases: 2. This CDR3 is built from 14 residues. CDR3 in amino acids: CASSPGTGNEKLFF. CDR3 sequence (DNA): TGTGCCAGCAGCCCGGGGACAGGGAATGAAAAACTGTTTTTT.

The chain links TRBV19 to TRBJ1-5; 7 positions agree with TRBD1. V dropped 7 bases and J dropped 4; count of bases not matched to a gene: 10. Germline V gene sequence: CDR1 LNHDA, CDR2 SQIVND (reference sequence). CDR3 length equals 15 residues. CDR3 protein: CASTPWTGPNQPQHF. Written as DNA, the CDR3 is TGTGCCAGTACCCCCTGGACAGGTCCTAATCAGCCCCAGCATTTT.

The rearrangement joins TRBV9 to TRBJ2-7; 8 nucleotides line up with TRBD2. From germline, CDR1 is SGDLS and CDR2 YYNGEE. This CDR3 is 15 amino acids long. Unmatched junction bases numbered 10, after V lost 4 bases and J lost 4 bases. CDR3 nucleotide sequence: TGTGCCAGCAGCACCGTAGCGGGATCTTTGTACGAGCAGTACTTC. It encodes CASSTVAGSLYEQYF.

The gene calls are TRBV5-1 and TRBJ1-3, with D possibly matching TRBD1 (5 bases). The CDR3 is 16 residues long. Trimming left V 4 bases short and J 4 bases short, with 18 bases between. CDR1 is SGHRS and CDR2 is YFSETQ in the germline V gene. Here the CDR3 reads CASSLAQGAEGNTIYF. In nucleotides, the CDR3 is TGCGCCAGCAGCCTAGCCCAGGGAGCGGAGGGAAACACCATATATTTT.

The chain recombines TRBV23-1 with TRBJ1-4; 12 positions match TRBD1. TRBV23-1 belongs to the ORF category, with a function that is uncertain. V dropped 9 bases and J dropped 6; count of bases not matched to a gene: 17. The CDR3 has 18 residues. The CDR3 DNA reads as TGCGCCAGTCCTACCGGGACAGGGGGCCCCCGAGGAGATGAAAAACTGTTTTTT. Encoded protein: CASPTGTGGPRGDEKLFF.

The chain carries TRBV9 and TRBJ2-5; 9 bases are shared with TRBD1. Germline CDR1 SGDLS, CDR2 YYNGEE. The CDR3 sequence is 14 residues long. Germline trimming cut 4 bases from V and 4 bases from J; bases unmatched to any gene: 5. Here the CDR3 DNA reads TGTGCCAGCAGCTTACAGGGGGCCGGAGAGACCCAGTACTTC. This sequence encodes CASSLQGAGETQYF.

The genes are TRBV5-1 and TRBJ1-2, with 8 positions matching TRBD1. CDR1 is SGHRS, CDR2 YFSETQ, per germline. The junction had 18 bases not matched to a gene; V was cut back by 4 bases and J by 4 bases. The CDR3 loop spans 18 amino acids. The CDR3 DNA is TGCGCCAGCAGCCTCCCTCCGGGACAGGCCCTGGACCTCTATGGCTACACCTTC. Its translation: CASSLPPGQALDLYGYTF.